A single T cell receptor beta chain is shown here with its context. This record comes from a study of sequential checkpoint blockade in melanoma. Study context: After both sequences, patients received maintenance nivolumab.

Generated by immunoSEQ multiplex PCR, the TCRdb table keeps only in-frame clones and is missing some. This table holds some 20,000 clones, about 80% found once. Trimming left V 5 bases short and J 4 bases short, with 15 bases between. This CDR3 comprises 15 residues. Per germline, CDR1 PRHDT and CDR2 FYEKMQ (reference sequence). Treatment noted: randomized to nivolumab then ipilimumab (arm A) or the reverse (arm B). Live CD3+CD8+ CD19− CD56− cells were sorted from PBMCs. This TCR came from a human donor with melanoma. The J gene is TRBJ1-3, the V gene TRBV13; D gene ambiguous. The sample here was CD8+ T cells sorted from blood (inferred from file names), taken from a patient given nivolumab and ipilimumab in sequence. CDR3 sequence reads: CASSLWTGKGNTIYF. The CDR3 nucleotides read TGTGCCAGCAGCCTCTGGACGGGGAAAGGAAACACCATATATTTT.